This T cell receptor beta chain was sequenced in a study of blood T cells in healthy people across ages. General observations from the study: Older age coincided with a roughly linear decline in TCR beta diversity per million T cells.

This clonotype has a handful of counts. The antigen remains undetermined. The authors isolated at least 7 million PBMCs per sample. A second PCR, run for about 6 to 11 cycles, used a sample-barcoded 5' primer plus a J-beta primer mix. No fewer than 2.5 million CDR3-containing paired-end reads came from each sample. Each CDR3 protein is one row after TCRdb ran MiXCR on the 5' RACE reads. The sample holds about 1.8 million distinct CDR3 sequences, approximately 50% seen once. The CDR3 has 14 residues. CDR1 SQVTM and CDR2 ANQGSEA come from the germline V gene. V shed 6 bases and J shed 8 bases, with 20 bases lying between them.

This sequence was found in a woman aged 40 to 50 in good health. The V gene is TRBV29-1, the J gene TRBJ2-1; D possibly uses TRBD1 or TRBD2 (6 bases each). The sequenced sample was blood. CDR3 nucleotides: TGCAGCGTGGCAAGACAGGCTTGGGGGGATGAGCAGTTCTTC. Translating it yields CSVARQAWGDEQFF.